This T cell receptor (beta chain) was identified during a study of metastatic and nonmetastatic thyroid tumors. Findings and limits, study-wide: As reported, TCR beta diversity in blood and tumor was significantly higher in malignant thyroid tumors than in benign nodules.

The authors' processing: A distant-metastasis classifier for papillary thyroid cancer was built using CDR3 differences across clinicopathological groups. TCRdb recomputed clones from the PCR reads via MiXCR. The V and J calls were not made by the authors but by TCRdb's processing. The sample has tens of thousands of clones; 14% are singletons. Patients were all untreated before their thyroid surgery. This clone was seen only a few times. The target antigen is unknown. This clonotype originated in a male donor with papillary thyroid cancer or a benign thyroid nodule (not recorded which). Some clones in this sample may be carry-over from other donors' samples. The sequenced material came from blood.

CDR3 region: CASSTRTEAFF. As DNA, the CDR3 is TGTGCCAGCAGCACGCGCACTGAAGCTTTCTTT. The J gene is TRBJ1-1, the V gene TRBV11-2; D is uncertain. Germline CDR1 and CDR2: SGHAT and FQNNGV. CDR3 length: 11 amino acids. Deletions cut 5 bases from V and 4 bases from J, with 5 bases between.